These 30 T cell receptor beta chains came from one sample sequenced in a study of blood T cell repertoires in COVID-19. Clones were sequenced by immunoSEQ multiplex PCR, and TCRdb holds only the in-frame ones, with some missing. The sample yields about 130,000 clones, 88% seen once. The source material was peripheral blood. These receptors originate from a man aged 50-59 years with acute or convalescent COVID-19.

This chain joins TRBV19 and TRBJ1-1; D is unresolved. The CDR3 consists of 14 residues. Germline CDR1 is LNHDA and CDR2 is SQIVND (reference sequence). Trimming pared 6 bases from V and 0 bases from J, leaving 11 bases between. The CDR3 nucleotides read TGTGCCAGTAGCCTCGGCAGGCTGAACACTGAAGCTTTCTTT. Its protein product is CASSLGRLNTEAFF.

This chain connects TRBV7-2 to TRBJ2-1; 11 bases agree with TRBD2. The length of the CDR3 is 14 residues. With 4 bases clipped from V and 9 bases from J, the junction kept 5 bases outside the gene matches. Germline V CDR1 and CDR2: SGHTA, FQGNSA. The CDR3 sequence is CASSYTSGRGEQFF. CDR3 sequence (DNA): TGTGCCAGCAGCTATACTAGCGGGAGAGGTGAGCAGTTCTTC.

This clone was seen only a few times. CDR3 sequence (DNA): TGTGCCAGCAGCGGGACAGGGGGTCGATACGAGCAGTACTTC. It encodes CASSGTGGRYEQYF. V and J are TRBV28 and TRBJ2-7; 11 nucleotides match TRBD1. The CDR3 runs 14 residues. Germline V gene sequence: CDR1 MDHEN, CDR2 SYDVKM. Trimming cost V 6 bases and J 4 bases; bases outside gene matches: 5.

The chain is built from TRBV10-3 and TRBJ1-3; 12 bases are shared with TRBD1. Germline assignment: CDR1 ENHRY and CDR2 SYGVKD. The CDR3 totals 17 residues. J lost 1 base, V lost 8 bases, and 9 bases had no gene match. CDR3: CAISGDRGLFSGNTIYF. CDR3 bases: TGTGCCATCTCAGGGGACAGGGGGCTCTTTTCTGGAAACACCATATATTTT.

This sequence joins TRBV7-2 and TRBJ1-1; 11 positions match TRBD1. The V segment lost 4 bases and the J segment 11 bases; nucleotides outside the gene matches: 6. There are 13 residues in the CDR3. Germline V gene sequence: CDR1 SGHTA, CDR2 FQGNSA. The CDR3 DNA is TGTGCCAGCAGCTCCGGGACAGGGGGGGCTGCTTTCTTT. Protein product: CASSSGTGGAAFF.

The chain combines TRBV18 with TRBJ2-1, with 9 bases identical to TRBD2. This CDR3 has 15 residues. Per the germline V gene, CDR1 is KGHSH and CDR2 is LQKENI. V dropped 8 bases and J dropped 9; count of bases not matched to a gene: 14. CDR3 in DNA: TGTGCCAGCCGAGCCAGCGGGAGGTTTCTTGGTGAGCAGTTCTTC. Translation: CASRASGRFLGEQFF.

V is TRBV3-1 (or the pseudogene TRBV3-2) and J is TRBJ2-5; 9 bases match TRBD2. This CDR3 region has 18 residues. J lost 2 bases, V lost 0 bases, and 10 bases had no gene match. From germline, CDR1 is LGHDT and CDR2 YNNKEL (reference sequence). The CDR3 spells CASSQEAPLAGIQETQYF. The CDR3 bases are TGTGCCAGCAGCCAAGAAGCCCCCCTAGCGGGGATTCAAGAGACCCAGTACTTC.

This chain connects TRBV3-1 (or the pseudogene TRBV3-2) to TRBJ1-2; 7 bases agree with TRBD1. Germline CDR1 and CDR2: LGHDT and YNNKEL (reference sequence). The CDR3 is made up of 15 amino acids. V lost 1 base, J lost 5 bases, and 7 bases stayed unmatched. CDR3 loop: CASSQVDRVWYGYTF. CDR3 nucleotides: TGTGCCAGCAGCCAAGTAGACAGGGTATGGTATGGCTACACCTTC.

This rearrangement joins TRBV19 to TRBJ2-7; TRBD1 might be the D (7 bases). Germline V lookup: CDR1 LNHDA, CDR2 SQIVND (reference sequence). This CDR3 region has 12 residues. V lost 8 bases and J 2 bases, leaving 10 bases between the germline ends. CDR3 nucleotides: TGTGCCAGTGCGGGACAGACCTACGAGCAGTACTTC. It translates to CASAGQTYEQYF.

The CDR3 coding sequence is TGTGCCAGCAGCTATACTCCCGGGACTAGCGGGAGCGGGGGGACAGATACGCAGTATTTT. Protein: CASSYTPGTSGSGGTDTQYF. The chain is built from TRBV7-6 and TRBJ2-3; TRBD2 aligns across 14 bases. CDR1 and CDR2 (germline): SGHVS, FNYEAQ. This CDR3 spans 20 amino acids. J lost 3 bases, V lost 4 bases, and 15 bases had no gene match.

The chain recombines TRBV7-2 with TRBJ1-1, with unresolved D. The CDR3 sequence is 13 residues long. V gave up 5 bases and J gave up 2 bases, with 9 bases separating them. Looked up from germline, CDR1 is SGHTA and CDR2 is FQGNSA. This chain's CDR3 is CASSPHLNTEAFF. The CDR3 DNA sequence: TGTGCCAGCAGCCCCCATCTAAACACTGAAGCTTTCTTT.

V is TRBV3-1 (or the pseudogene TRBV3-2) and J is TRBJ2-7, with 9 positions matching TRBD1. CDR1 is LGHDT, CDR2 YNNKEL, per germline (reference sequence). This CDR3 contains 14 residues. With V trimmed by 4 bases and J by 5 bases, 6 bases remained unmatched. In DNA, the CDR3 is TGTGCCAGCAGCCCGCGGGACAGGGAGGACGAGCAGTACTTC. It encodes CASSPRDREDEQYF.

There are a few counts of this clone. The chain is built from TRBV27 and TRBJ1-4, with D uncertain. The CDR3 loop spans 14 amino acids. Germline CDR1 and CDR2: MNHEY and SMNVEV (reference sequence). Trimming cost V 10 bases and J 5 bases, with 17 bases left between them. CDR3 nucleotide sequence: TGTGCCAACGACGTCGCCGCGGGGAATGAAAAACTGTTTTTT. Its translation is CANDVAAGNEKLFF. Full variable domain (remainder filled in from reference TRBV27 and TRBJ1-4): EAQVTQNPRYLITVTGKKLTVTCSQNMNHEYMSWYRQDPGLGLRQIYYSMNVEVTDKGDVPEGYKVSRKEKRNFPLILESPSPNQTSLYFCANDVAAGNEKLFFGSGTQLSVL.

This chain uses TRBV2 with TRBJ2-3; D gene uncertain. The CDR3 is 13 amino acids. Germline CDR1 and CDR2: SNHLY and FYNNEI. V was trimmed by 2 bases and J by 2 bases, leaving 5 bases between them. The DNA for the CDR3 is TGTGCCAGCAGTGAACAGTACACAGATACGCAGTATTTT. It is translated as CASSEQYTDTQYF.

This chain joins TRBV6-5 and TRBJ2-7, with 9 positions matching TRBD1. Trimming removed 10 bases from V and 4 bases from J; junction bases left unmatched: 11. The V gene's germline CDR1 is MNHEY and CDR2 SVGAGI. CDR3 size: 14 residues. The CDR3 protein is CAIDSRDRVYEQYF. The CDR3 DNA sequence: TGTGCCATCGACTCCCGGGACAGGGTGTACGAGCAGTACTTC.

The chain joins TRBV28 to TRBJ1-1, with a weak D call TRBD1 (5 bases). Germline values: CDR1 MDHEN, CDR2 SYDVKM. The CDR3 length is 13 residues. The V and J ends lost 1 base and 5 bases respectively, with 8 bases between them. The CDR3 DNA reads TGTGCCAGCAGTTTATCAGGGAGGACTGAAGCTTTCTTT. It yields the protein CASSLSGRTEAFF.

This clone was detected only once. The chain uses TRBV11-2 and TRBJ1-1, with TRBD1 matching 7 bases. This CDR3 region has 13 residues. V shed 5 bases and J 7 bases; nucleotides not matched to a gene: 7. The germline CDR1 and CDR2 sequences are SGHAT and FQNNGV. CDR3 loop: CASSPDRAVEAFF. The CDR3, as DNA: TGTGCCAGCAGCCCCGACAGGGCGGTTGAAGCTTTCTTT.

The gene calls are TRBV4-1 and TRBJ2-7, with 7 bases lining up with TRBD2. With 4 bases clipped from V and 3 bases from J, the junction kept 6 bases outside the gene matches. The CDR3 extends over 14 amino acids. CDR1 and CDR2 from the germline V gene are MGHRA and YSYEKL. CDR3 residues: CASSLGGGDYEQYF. As DNA, the CDR3 is TGCGCCAGCAGCCTGGGGGGAGGGGACTACGAGCAGTACTTC.

The CDR3 is CASNSGTQTGNTIYF. In DNA, the CDR3 is TGTGCCAGCAATTCCGGGACTCAGACTGGAAACACCATATATTTT. The rearrangement links TRBV6-5 to TRBJ1-3; tentative D call: TRBD1 (5 bases). The CDR3 contains 15 residues. Germline-derived CDR1 and CDR2 are MNHEY and SVGAGI. V shed 7 bases and J shed 2 bases, with 15 bases lying between them.

J is TRBJ2-1 and V is TRBV18; 12 positions agree with TRBD2. V lost 4 bases and J lost 7; bases outside the gene matches: 8. CDR3 length equals 16 residues. The germline gives CDR1 KGHSH, CDR2 LQKENI. The chain's CDR3 is CASSLSTSGRANEQFF. CDR3 in DNA: TGTGCCAGCTCACTGTCGACTAGCGGGAGAGCGAATGAGCAGTTCTTC.

In nucleotides, the CDR3 is TGTGCCAGCAGCCAGGGACAGGGGAGGGCCGGGGAGCTGTTTTTT. Its protein is CASSQGQGRAGELFF. This sequence joins TRBV7-6 and TRBJ2-2; TRBD1 aligns across 10 bases. Germline V gives CDR1 SGHVS, CDR2 FNYEAQ. Trimming removed 5 bases from V and 6 bases from J; junction bases left unmatched: 6. This CDR3 contains 15 residues. The variable domain in full, with the rest retrieved from reference TRBV7-6 and TRBJ2-2, is GAGVSQSPRYKVTKRGQDVALRCDPISGHVSLYWYRQALGQGPEFLTYFNYEAQQDKSGLPNDRFSAERPEGSISTLTIQRTEQRDSAMYRCASSQGQGRAGELFFGEGSRLTVL.

The chain couples TRBV5-1 to TRBJ1-4; 7 nucleotides match TRBD1. The V segment lost 4 bases and the J segment 7 bases; nucleotides outside the gene matches: 7. The CDR3 spans 14 residues. Germline V gene data show CDR1 as SGHRS and CDR2 as YFSETQ. The CDR3 loop is CASSLGGVSEKLFF. The CDR3 DNA sequence: TGCGCCAGCAGCCTAGGGGGCGTTAGTGAAAAACTGTTTTTT.

V usage is TRBV19 and J usage is TRBJ1-1; no firm D call. Trimming removed 6 bases at V and 7 bases at J, with 15 bases between. CDR1 LNHDA and CDR2 SQIVND come from the germline V gene (reference sequence). The CDR3 covers 13 residues. CDR3 sequence reads: CASRPREGSEAFF. The CDR3 bases are TGTGCCAGTAGGCCCCGGGAGGGAAGTGAAGCTTTCTTT.

The rearrangement links TRBV21-1 to TRBJ1-3; the DNA was not used to check the table's D call, TRBD1. TRBV21-1 is assigned pseudogene status. This CDR3 spans 15 amino acids. The CDR3 spells CASSKEDRGGNTIYF. The CDR3 nucleotides are TGTGCCAGCAGCAAAGAGGACAGGGGAGGAAACACCATATATTTT.

The chain recombines TRBV9 with TRBJ1-1; 8 bases match TRBD1. The CDR3 sequence is 16 residues long. CDR1 is SGDLS and CDR2 is YYNGEE in the germline V gene. J gave up 5 bases and V 0 bases, and 9 bases lay outside the gene matches. The CDR3 here is CASSVDTGGGGTEAFF. DNA for the CDR3: TGTGCCAGCAGCGTAGATACAGGGGGAGGAGGGACTGAAGCTTTCTTT.

V is TRBV7-2 and J is TRBJ2-5; 9 bases agree with TRBD2. This CDR3 spans 14 amino acids. The J segment lost 1 base and the V segment lost 10 bases, leaving 7 bases of the junction unmatched. CDR1 is SGHTA and CDR2 is FQGNSA in the germline V gene. The CDR3 DNA reads as TGTGCCATGTCGGCGGGAGGGACCCAAGAGACCCAGTACTTC. Protein sequence: CAMSAGGTQETQYF.

The chain links TRBV2 to TRBJ1-2; perhaps TRBD1 as D (6 bases). This CDR3 has 13 residues. Germline assignment: CDR1 SNHLY and CDR2 FYNNEI. V lost 6 bases to trimming and J lost 5 bases, with 13 bases between them. The CDR3 DNA is TGTGCCAGCAGCGCGACAGGTGATTATGGCTACACCTTC. Its protein is CASSATGDYGYTF. The variable domain in full, with the rest retrieved from reference TRBV2 and TRBJ1-2, is EPEVTQTPSHQVTQMGQEVILRCVPISNHLYFYWYRQILGQKVEFLVSFYNNEISEKSEIFDDQFSVERPDGSNFTLKIRSTKLEDSAMYFCASSATGDYGYTFGSGTRLTVV.

This clone was picked up a small number of times. The chain links TRBV4-1 to TRBJ1-6, with 7 bases that match TRBD1. The trim removed 4 bases at V and 8 bases at J, leaving 11 bases unmatched. CDR3 length: 16 residues. CDR1 is MGHRA and CDR2 is YSYEKL in the germline V gene. CDR3 protein: CASSLTQGGIDSPLHF. CDR3 DNA sequence: TGCGCCAGCAGCCTTACGCAGGGGGGAATAGATTCACCCCTCCACTTT.

The V gene is TRBV5-1, the J gene TRBJ2-1; D might be TRBD2 (5 bases). Germline loops: CDR1 SGHRS, CDR2 YFSETQ. This CDR3 comprises 15 residues. V was cut by 0 bases and J by 3 bases, with 10 bases left in between. CDR3 bases: TGCGCCAGCAGCTTGGGCCGGGAATACTACAATGAGCAGTTCTTC. It translates to CASSLGREYYNEQFF. The complete variable domain, with remaining parts taken from reference TRBV5-1 and TRBJ2-1, reads KAGVTQTPRYLIKTRGQQVTLSCSPISGHRSVSWYQQTPGQGLQFLFEYFSETQRNKGNFPGRFSGRQFSNSRSEMNVSTLELGDSALYLCASSLGREYYNEQFFGPGTRLTVL.

The rearrangement links TRBV27 to TRBJ2-1; TRBD2 aligns across 8 bases. Germline V CDR1 and CDR2: MNHEY, SMNVEV (reference sequence). The V and J ends lost 3 bases and 6 bases, in that order; junction bases with no gene match: 4. The CDR3 contains 14 residues. CDR3 residues: CASSFGGGRNEQFF. CDR3 in DNA: TGTGCCAGCAGTTTCGGGGGGGGACGCAATGAGCAGTTCTTC.